What follows is one TCR beta chain and its context. Its antigen remains unidentified. No much larger clonotype is one base removed from it; base qualities were not supplied. The data derive from a study of T cell responses to AZD1222 COVID-19 vaccine (dated by TCRdb to about 2021). Background for the entire study: A total of approximately 250 trial participants underwent TCR sequencing, of whom about 210 had received two doses of AZD1222 and approximately 25 had received two doses of the MenACWY control vaccine. Trial participants were enrolled into age subgroups of 18-55, 56-69 and 70-plus years, which contained 148, 28 and 57 TCR-sequenced participants, respectively. General study outcomes and caveats: Because no day 14 peak-response samples were available, repertoires were characterized only after the peak T cell response. The 56-69-year group was small, and its depth increase did not reach significance, likely because of low power. Participants were mostly white British, with more females than males. The authors suggested clonal diversity may have been underestimated. The vaccine-associated CD4 TCRs covered the entire spike protein, and the dominant responses fell in regions 160-218 and 743-854. After two AZD1222 doses, both the breadth and the depth of spike-specific TCRs were significantly higher than at day 0 and than in MenACWY recipients. Conclusions about previously exposed vaccinees were limited because only six AZD1222 recipients were SARS-CoV-2 seropositive at baseline. Nearly half of unique spike-specific TCRs reportedly recognized epitopes outside regions mutated in the B.1.351 and B.1.1.7 variants.

The CDR3 regions of human TCRbeta chains were subjected to immunosequencing. Per the authors' processing: Repertoire TCRs were matched against a reference library of SARS-CoV-2-specific TCRs generated with the MIRA antigen-specificity platform. Breadth was defined as the fraction of unique TCRs that were SARS-CoV-2-associated. Depth was defined as the fraction of total T cells that were SARS-CoV-2-associated. Using the MIRA data, each spike-specific TCR was mapped to the spike region that the TCR reacts to and placed in a CD4 or CD8 class. Log10-transformed breadth and depth values were compared by one-way ANOVA with Sidak's multiple comparisons tests. TCRdb retrieved this table from immuneACCESS and kept in-frame rearrangements only. Not all clones are present; in checked studies, unresolved V genes account for under half, and no reason is known for the remainder. V, J and clone size derive from that table, while D and trimming were established from the DNA sequence. This sample lists fewer than 180,000 clones; approximately 90% were detected once. Together, the top ten hold around 2.9% of the sample.

The time point label corresponds to: about 28 days (+/-7) after the second vaccine dose. Because spike-specific TCR depth and breadth did not differ between the two schedules, AZD1222 recipients who got a second dose at roughly 4 weeks were pooled with those who got a second dose at roughly 12 weeks. Vaccinee samples came from UK trials COV001 and COV002, including a single-blind randomized controlled phase 2/3 trial of AZD1222 (ChAdOx1 nCoV-19) in healthy adults. Trial participant PBMC samples were collected at day 0 and day 28 after the second dose for TCRbeta chain sequencing. CDR1 and CDR2 are drawn from the germline V gene: SQVTM, ANQGSEA. The CDR3 runs 16 amino acids, cysteine and phenylalanine included. Only the CDR3 portion is preserved as DNA: 48 bases, with reading frame beginning at the first base. V is trimmed back by 7 bases and J by 1 base, and the junction contains 9 bases that no gene match accounts for.

This TCR derives from an adult who received the AZD1222 COVID-19 vaccine. The chain couples TRBV29-1 to TRBJ2-2; TRBD2 aligns with 10 central bases. This specimen was peripheral blood, taken 28 days after the second AZD1222 dose. Read as DNA, the sequence is TGCAGCGCGAGGGGAATAGCGGGAGGGAACACCGGGGAGCTGTTTTTT. Its protein reads: CSARGIAGGNTGELFF.